The next 8 T cell receptor beta chains were all read from a single sample in a study of blood T cell repertoires in COVID-19. TCRdb keeps only in-frame clones here, not all; method: immunoSEQ multiplex PCR. The top ten clones hold 15% to 20% of a sample with fewer than 120,000 clones, roughly 82% of them seen once. The specimen sequenced was peripheral blood. The receptor set was obtained from a woman aged 60 to 75 with acute or convalescent COVID-19.

This chain connects TRBV27 to TRBJ1-6; maybe TRBD1 (5 bases). The length of the CDR3 is 15 residues. Trimming shortened V by 5 bases and J by 6 bases, and 14 bases separated the two germline ends. Germline V lookup: CDR1 MNHEY, CDR2 SMNVEV (reference sequence). CDR3 DNA sequence: TGTGCCAGCAGTGTTCAGGGCTACCGTAATTCACCCCTCCACTTT. Translated: CASSVQGYRNSPLHF.

V is TRBV19 and J is TRBJ2-7; D remains ambiguous. The CDR3 runs to 11 residues. The ends were cut back, 5 bases at V and 2 bases at J, with 4 bases in the middle. Germline CDR1 reads LNHDA; CDR2 reads SQIVND (reference sequence). This CDR3 reads CASSDTYEQYF. As DNA, the CDR3 is TGTGCCAGTAGTGACACCTACGAGCAGTACTTC.

The V and J genes are TRBV9 and TRBJ2-3; TRBD2 agrees at 11 bases. The CDR3 has 15 residues. V trimming: 4 bases; J trimming: 4 bases; junction bases outside the gene matches: 5. Germline V gene lookup returns CDR1 SGDLS and CDR2 YYNGEE. The CDR3 DNA reads TGTGCCAGCAGCCATAGCGGGGGGGCGCCAGATACGCAGTATTTT. It is translated as CASSHSGGAPDTQYF.

V is TRBV28 and J is TRBJ1-3; D perhaps matches TRBD1 (6 bases). Per the germline V gene, CDR1 is MDHEN and CDR2 is SYDVKM. The CDR3 consists of 14 residues. Trimming removed 2 bases from V and 4 bases from J, with 9 bases in between. CDR3 sequence (DNA): TGTGCCAGCAGTTTAGGACAGTTGGGAAACACCATATATTTT. Translation gives CASSLGQLGNTIYF.

The chain carries TRBV11-2 and TRBJ1-1, with 7 bases lining up with TRBD1. The CDR3 spans 13 residues. After removal of 4 bases from V and 8 bases from J, the junction contained 7 bases not matched to a gene. Per germline, CDR1 SGHAT and CDR2 FQNNGV. CDR3 amino acids: CASSSGTAAEAFF. The CDR3 bases are TGTGCCAGCAGCTCTGGGACAGCCGCCGAAGCTTTCTTT.

The chain links TRBV5-6 to TRBJ1-6; TRBD1 matches 10 bases. The CDR3 has 15 amino acids. Germline V lookup: CDR1 SGHDT, CDR2 YYEEEE. V lost 2 bases and J lost 7; bases outside the gene matches: 3. DNA for the CDR3: TGTGCCAGCAGCTTCGGGACAGGGGAGAATTCACCCCTCCACTTT. This translates into CASSFGTGENSPLHF.

V and J are TRBV28 and TRBJ2-2, with a tentative D call TRBD1 (5 bases). The ends were cut back, 7 bases at V and 1 base at J, with 16 bases in the middle. There are 16 residues in the CDR3. Germline CDR1 reads MDHEN; CDR2 reads SYDVKM. DNA for the CDR3: TGTGCCAGCACCCCCTCTGGACACTTGAACACCGGGGAGCTGTTTTTT. It is translated as CASTPSGHLNTGELFF.

The chain carries TRBV5-6 and TRBJ1-1; 7 bases align to TRBD1. This CDR3 comprises 15 residues. CDR1 and CDR2 from the germline V gene are SGHDT and YYEEEE. The V segment lost 3 bases and the J segment 5 bases; nucleotides outside the gene matches: 10. The CDR3 is CASSSSLRGKTEAFF. In DNA form, the CDR3 reads TGTGCCAGCAGCTCCTCTCTCAGGGGGAAGACTGAAGCTTTCTTT.